These T cell receptor beta chains were read from a single sample in a study of blood T cell repertoires in COVID-19. Clones were sequenced by immunoSEQ multiplex PCR, and TCRdb holds only the in-frame ones, with some missing. The sample consists of approximately 230,000 clones, about 86% of them appearing once. Sequencing was done on a sample of peripheral blood. The receptors derive from a man at least 80 years old with acute or convalescent COVID-19. Both conserved end residues are part of each CDR3. Fields, in order: V gene, J gene, CDR3 protein.

>TRBV5-1|TRBJ2-3
CASSLTSGGARTQYF
>TRBV6-1|TRBJ1-6
CASSDREGVQGRISPLHF
>TRBV5-1|TRBJ2-7
CASSWTGLGYEQYF
>TRBV18|TRBJ1-1
CASSPPRGTLNTEAFF
>TRBV5-1|TRBJ1-4
CASSLLGQPNEKLFF
>TRBV10-3|TRBJ2-7
CAIRGQGPYEQYF
>TRBV10-3|TRBJ2-3
CATQGALGTDTQYF
>TRBV28|TRBJ2-7
CASSLRGYEQYF
>TRBV28|TRBJ1-2
CASSLGASNYGYTF
>TRBV6-2/TRBV6-3|TRBJ2-7
CASSYPGLIYEQYF
>TRBV5-1|TRBJ2-2
CASSNPRGAGELFF
>TRBV5-1|TRBJ2-5
CASSLDSTQETQYF
>TRBV5-1|TRBJ1-1
CASSPWTGMNTEAFF
>TRBV6-5|TRBJ2-7
CASRRQGPYEQYF
>TRBV5-1|TRBJ2-1
CASSSGSNYNEQFF
>TRBV5-8|TRBJ1-1
CASSGRQAMNTEAFF
>TRBV6-5|TRBJ2-2
CASSYRAGESTGELFF
>TRBV5-4|TRBJ1-5
CASSLGGDQPQHF
>TRBV5-5|TRBJ2-1
CASSLVEALSYNEQFF
>TRBV27|TRBJ2-2
CATGGPWAGELFF
>TRBV11-2|TRBJ1-1
CASSLRGGASRWDTEAFF
>TRBV19|TRBJ1-6
CASTAGTYNSPLHF
>TRBV27|TRBJ1-1
CASRPNRDNTEAFF
>TRBV18|TRBJ2-7
CASSPGQGGGYEQYF
>TRBV25-1|TRBJ2-3
CASSERRGWSDTQYF
>TRBV7-3|TRBJ1-1
CASSFSGNTEAFF
>TRBV5-1|TRBJ2-3
CASSLEQGPPSTDTQYF
>TRBV24-1|TRBJ2-3
CATSDPRGADTQYF
>TRBV7-2|TRBJ2-7
CASRPLGGGLNEQYF
>TRBV7-2|TRBJ2-1
CASSSVGGGLYNEQFF
>TRBV5-1|TRBJ2-3
CASMQSDTQYF
>TRBV7-2|TRBJ2-7
CASSNRRGGDEQYF
>TRBV28|TRBJ2-3
CASRSLDTQYF
>TRBV19|TRBJ1-5
CATSPGQGVSNQPQHF
>TRBV19|TRBJ1-5
CASSEVGTGARWPQHF
>TRBV4-1|TRBJ1-3
CASSQGGLGGRSGNTIYF
>TRBV2|TRBJ1-3
CASGGGAGNTIYF
>TRBV5-1|TRBJ1-1
CASSLDPGMGTEAFF
>TRBV6-5|TRBJ2-3
CASGPTGSSTDTQYF
>TRBV27|TRBJ1-2
CASSITPGQLYGYTF
>TRBV2|TRBJ2-7
CASSNTNEQYF
>TRBV6-5|TRBJ1-1
CASRGQVATTEAFF
>TRBV7-8|TRBJ2-1
CASSFGTSGGAYEQFF
>TRBV19|TRBJ1-3
CASSDPGLRYSGNTIYF
>TRBV2|TRBJ2-3
CASLHRRTSGRDTQYF
>TRBV12-2|TRBJ2-2
CASRLPGLALNTGELFF
>TRBV19|TRBJ2-1
CASRSGTSDYNEQFF
>TRBV2|TRBJ2-5
CASRVNGQGGSRKTQYF
>TRBV6-5|TRBJ1-6
CASRKQGQSPLHF
>TRBV10-2|TRBJ2-7
CASSERGQGLNEQYF
>TRBV5-1|TRBJ1-4
CASSLSEDRDEKLFF
>TRBV5-4|TRBJ2-5
CASSPSGRPETQYF
>TRBV28|TRBJ2-7
CASILDRGRISYEQYF
>TRBV18|TRBJ2-1
CASSPLFGGDYNEQFF
>TRBV24-1|TRBJ2-2
CATSDLYGDYTGELFF